What follows is one T cell receptor (beta chain) and its context. Clones were sequenced by immunoSEQ multiplex PCR, and TCRdb holds only the in-frame ones, with some missing. This table holds about 82,000 clones, around four fifths found once. The CDR3 runs 18 residues. Germline lookup yields CDR1 SGHRS and CDR2 YFSETQ. The V segment lost 0 bases and the J segment 1 base; nucleotides outside the gene matches: 9. The sample originates from a study of blood T cell repertoires in COVID-19. The sequencing input was peripheral blood. The rearrangement joins TRBV5-1 to TRBJ2-5; 10 nucleotides agree with TRBD2. The sequence derives from a woman aged 55 to 70 with acute or convalescent COVID-19. This CDR3 is CASSLGSFSGGSQETQYF. For the CDR3, the DNA is TGCGCCAGCAGCTTGGGATCATTTAGCGGGGGGTCCCAAGAGACCCAGTACTTC.